The 28 T cell receptor beta chains below come from one sample, sequenced in a study of OX40 agonist ivuxolimab in advanced cancers. Profiled with immunoSEQ multiplex PCR; TCRdb holds only in-frame clones, not every one. This sample yields roughly 150,000 clones, of which approximately 94% are seen a single time; approximately 0.32% belongs to the top ten. The material sequenced was CD4+ or CD8+ T cells sorted from blood, taken in a trial of the OX40 agonist ivuxolimab. The receptors stem from an adult with an advanced solid tumor such as melanoma, head and neck, liver or kidney cancer.

The chain combines TRBV4-3 with TRBJ1-5; unclear D gene. V shed 0 bases and J shed 3 bases, with 6 bases lying between them. Germline CDR1 is LGHNA and CDR2 is YSLEER. This CDR3 has 14 amino acids. CDR3 sequence (DNA): TGCGCCAGCAGCCAAGATCCCTTCAATCAGCCCCAGCATTTT. Encoded protein: CASSQDPFNQPQHF.

V gene TRBV11-2 combines with J gene TRBJ1-1; no clear D gene. V dropped 2 bases and J dropped 6 bases, with 13 bases sitting between them. The germline gives CDR1 SGHAT, CDR2 FQNNGV. The CDR3 extends over 14 amino acids. The CDR3 protein is CASSLLGPFAEAFF. The CDR3 nucleotides are TGTGCCAGCAGCTTATTGGGCCCGTTCGCTGAAGCTTTCTTT. Looking up the rest from reference TRBV11-2 and TRBJ1-1 gives the full variable domain: EAGVAQSPRYKIIEKRQSVAFWCNPISGHATLYWYQQILGQGPKLLIQFQNNGVVDDSQLPKDRFSAERLKGVDSTLKIQPAKLEDSAVYLCASSLLGPFAEAFFGQGTRLTVV.

V gene TRBV28 combines with J gene TRBJ1-5, with D possibly TRBD1 on 6 matching bases. Germline V lookup: CDR1 MDHEN, CDR2 SYDVKM. V lost 10 bases and J lost 6, with 13 bases in between. The CDR3 is made up of 12 amino acids. Written as DNA, the CDR3 is TGTGCCATCCGGGGGGCGGGTCAGCCCCAGCATTTT. Translation: CAIRGAGQPQHF.

This chain joins TRBV29-1 and TRBJ1-4; 7 nucleotides agree with TRBD1. This CDR3 spans 14 amino acids. Trimming took 7 bases from V and 5 from J; bases not matched to a gene: 10. Germline CDR1 and CDR2: SQVTM and ANQGSEA. CDR3 amino acids: CSATTTGLNEKLFF. DNA for the CDR3: TGCAGCGCCACAACGACAGGGCTGAATGAAAAACTGTTTTTT.

V gene TRBV7-3 combines with J gene TRBJ2-1; TRBD2 aligns across 7 bases. V gave up 4 bases and J gave up 7 bases; unmatched junction bases: 4. CDR3 length: 13 amino acids. The V gene's germline CDR1 is SGHTA and CDR2 FQGTGA. CDR3 sequence: CASSSGRRNEQFF. In nucleotides, the CDR3 is TGTGCCAGCAGCTCCGGGAGGAGGAATGAGCAGTTCTTC. The full variable domain, its missing parts supplied by reference TRBV7-3 and TRBJ2-1, is GAGVSQTPSNKVTEKGKYVELRCDPISGHTALYWYRQSLGQGPEFLIYFQGTGAADDSGLPNDRFFAVRPEGSVSTLKIQRTERGDSAVYLCASSSGRRNEQFFGPGTRLTVL.

V is TRBV6-6 and J is TRBJ2-7, with 8 bases identical to TRBD1. The junction had 4 bases not matched to a gene; V was cut back by 0 bases and J by 0 bases. Germline V gene lookup returns CDR1 MNHNY and CDR2 SVGAGI (reference sequence). This CDR3 comprises 16 residues. The CDR3 spells CASSYSDRASSYEQYF. The CDR3, as DNA: TGTGCCAGCAGTTACTCGGACAGGGCGAGCTCCTACGAGCAGTACTTC.

The rearrangement uses TRBV6-5 and TRBJ2-4; 8 bases fit TRBD1. In germline, CDR1 is MNHEY, CDR2 SVGAGI. This CDR3 region has 16 residues. V was pared by 0 bases and J by 8 bases, with 9 bases of the junction left unmatched. The CDR3: CASSYSRGQAAYIQYF. The CDR3 nucleotides read TGTGCCAGCAGTTACTCGAGGGGACAGGCAGCCTACATTCAGTACTTC.

This sequence joins TRBV5-1 and TRBJ2-2, with 8 bases identical to TRBD1. V was clipped by 5 bases and J by 4 bases; unmatched bases: 7. The CDR3 runs to 15 residues. The germline CDR1 and CDR2 sequences are SGHRS and YFSETQ. The CDR3 reads CASRDRTGPTGELFF. CDR3 nucleotides: TGCGCCAGCAGAGACAGGACAGGGCCCACCGGGGAGCTGTTTTTT.

The chain combines TRBV6-5 with TRBJ2-3; the match to TRBD1 covers 8 bases. The ends lost 4 bases at V and 4 bases at J; junction bases unmatched: 4. Per the germline V gene, CDR1 is MNHEY and CDR2 is SVGAGI. The CDR3 loop spans 14 amino acids. The CDR3 loop reads CASSSDRGADTQYF. The CDR3 region has the DNA TGTGCCAGCAGTTCCGACAGGGGTGCAGATACGCAGTATTTT.

The chain recombines TRBV6-6 with TRBJ1-1, with TRBD1 identical over 7 bases. Germline assignment: CDR1 MNHNY and CDR2 SVGAGI (reference sequence). Losses at the gene ends were 6 bases for V and 1 base for J; bases not matched to a gene: 8. This CDR3 region has 15 residues. The CDR3 nucleotides are TGTGCCAGCAGGGGTACAGGGGCTCAGAACACTGAAGCTTTCTTT. Translated: CASRGTGAQNTEAFF.

V is TRBV11-3 and J is TRBJ2-2; 8 bases fit TRBD1. This CDR3 region has 14 residues. J lost 6 bases, V lost 7 bases, and 7 bases had no gene match. From germline, CDR1 is SGHNT and CDR2 YENEEA. DNA of the CDR3: TGTGCCAGCACCACAGGGGGGAAAGCCGGGGAGCTGTTTTTT. This sequence encodes CASTTGGKAGELFF.

V and J are TRBV7-9 and TRBJ1-1; D gene ambiguous. CDR1 and CDR2 (germline): SEHNR, FQNEAQ (reference sequence). Trimming took 1 base from V and 4 from J, leaving 7 bases between them. The CDR3 runs 13 residues. This chain's CDR3 is CASSLGTGTEAFF. CDR3 coding DNA: TGTGCCAGCAGCTTAGGTACGGGCACTGAAGCTTTCTTT.

This sequence joins TRBV5-6 and TRBJ1-2, with D unresolved. Germline values: CDR1 SGHDT, CDR2 YYEEEE. The CDR3 extends over 13 amino acids. The V end lost 5 bases, the J end lost 8 bases, and 16 bases lay between the germline ends. CDR3 nucleotides: TGTGCCAGCAGACGAAGGCCCTCCGGGGGCTACACCTTC. It yields the protein CASRRRPSGGYTF.

The chain recombines TRBV30 with TRBJ2-7; 7 nucleotides line up with TRBD1. The length of the CDR3 is 14 residues. After removal of 4 bases from V and 5 bases from J, the junction contained 11 bases not matched to a gene. Germline V gene data show CDR1 as GTSNPN and CDR2 as SVGIG (reference sequence). CDR3 protein: CAWNPDRMGNEQYF. CDR3 coding DNA: TGTGCCTGGAACCCGGACAGGATGGGAAACGAGCAGTACTTC.

The chain has TRBV28 and TRBJ2-4; 13 positions match TRBD2. Germline V gives CDR1 MDHEN, CDR2 SYDVKM. The CDR3 has 20 residues. The V segment lost 6 bases and the J segment 1 base; nucleotides outside the gene matches: 15. CDR3 bases: TGTGCCAGCAGCCAACCGGGACTAGCGGGATCAGGAGGGGCCAAAAACATTCAGTACTTC. This gives the protein CASSQPGLAGSGGAKNIQYF.

The rearrangement joins TRBV7-2 to TRBJ1-3, with D tentatively TRBD1 (5 bases). This CDR3 spans 16 amino acids. Germline V lookup: CDR1 SGHTA, CDR2 FQGNSA. V was pared by 1 base and J by 0 bases, with 10 bases between. The CDR3 here is CASSLGGPRSGNTIYF. CDR3 DNA sequence: TGTGCCAGCAGCTTAGGGGGACCCCGCTCTGGAAACACCATATATTTT.

This chain joins TRBV27 and TRBJ1-5, with D tentatively TRBD1 (6 bases). Per the germline V gene, CDR1 is MNHEY and CDR2 is SMNVEV (reference sequence). V lost 6 bases and J lost 9, with 15 bases in between. CDR3 size: 13 residues. The CDR3 is CASSLTGFWPQHF. In DNA form, the CDR3 reads TGTGCCAGCAGCCTGACAGGTTTTTGGCCCCAGCATTTT.

This clone was seen a handful of times. The CDR3, as DNA: TGTGCCAGCAGTACGGGACAGGGGACGGGGGAGCAGTTCTTC. This gives the protein CASSTGQGTGEQFF. This chain connects TRBV6-6 to TRBJ2-1; 10 bases are shared with TRBD1. CDR1 is MNHNY and CDR2 is SVGAGI in the germline V gene (reference sequence). The CDR3 has 14 amino acids. V lost 5 bases and J lost 10; bases outside the gene matches: 8.

The V gene is TRBV7-2, the J gene TRBJ1-1, with a possible D match to TRBD1 (5 bases). The V gene lost 5 bases and the J gene lost 11 bases, with 18 bases spanning the gap. CDR3 length equals 13 residues. Per the germline V gene, CDR1 is SGHTA and CDR2 is FQGNSA. The CDR3 coding sequence is TGTGCCAGCAGCCAGGGACCTCACCGGAGGGCTTTCTTT. Translating gives CASSQGPHRRAFF.

V is TRBV7-2 and J is TRBJ2-7; D is perhaps TRBD2 (7 bases). The CDR3 loop spans 14 amino acids. V lost 2 bases and J 2 bases, leaving 10 bases between the germline ends. Germline V gene sequence: CDR1 SGHTA, CDR2 FQGNSA. The CDR3 is CASSLKGGTYEQYF. CDR3 nucleotides: TGTGCCAGCAGCTTAAAGGGGGGGACCTACGAGCAGTACTTC.

The V gene is TRBV28, the J gene TRBJ1-5; the D gene is possibly TRBD1 (5 bases). The CDR3 runs 12 residues. The germline gives CDR1 MDHEN, CDR2 SYDVKM. The V end lost 6 bases, the J end lost 2 bases, and 5 bases lay between the germline ends. CDR3 region: CASRGGNQPQHF. The CDR3 DNA reads as TGTGCCAGCAGAGGGGGCAATCAGCCCCAGCATTTT.

This chain links TRBV6-5 with TRBJ1-3; D might be TRBD1 (6 bases). In germline, CDR1 is MNHEY, CDR2 SVGAGI. Trimming removed 5 bases from V and 0 bases from J, with 11 bases in between. The CDR3 covers 15 residues. This chain's CDR3 is CASSTDRSSGNTIYF. In nucleotides, the CDR3 is TGTGCCAGCAGTACCGACAGGAGCTCTGGAAACACCATATATTTT.

V is TRBV7-9 and J is TRBJ2-3, with no clear D. Trimming removed 10 bases at V and 2 bases at J, with 13 bases between. The CDR3 spans 13 residues. CDR1 and CDR2 (germline): SEHNR, FQNEAQ (reference sequence). CDR3 in amino acids: CATKRLATDTQYF. In nucleotides, the CDR3 is TGTGCCACCAAGAGACTGGCCACAGATACGCAGTATTTT.

V usage is TRBV28 and J usage is TRBJ1-5, with D possibly matching TRBD1 (6 bases). The V end was cut by 6 bases, the J end by 0 bases, with 12 bases between. Germline V lookup: CDR1 MDHEN, CDR2 SYDVKM. The CDR3 sequence is 15 residues long. This CDR3 is CASSLGGNSNQPQHF. For the CDR3, the DNA is TGTGCCAGCAGCTTAGGGGGTAATAGCAATCAGCCCCAGCATTTT.

The chain recombines TRBV27 with TRBJ1-5, with D perhaps matching TRBD1 (6 bases). This CDR3 region has 14 residues. The germline gives CDR1 MNHEY, CDR2 SMNVEV (reference sequence). V lost 3 bases and J 5 bases, leaving 11 bases between the germline ends. This CDR3 is CASSFEGGYQPQHF. CDR3 sequence (DNA): TGTGCCAGCAGTTTCGAGGGGGGCTATCAGCCCCAGCATTTT.

In DNA, the CDR3 is TGCGCCAGCAGCCAAAACAGGGGTGGAAACACCATATATTTT. Protein: CASSQNRGGNTIYF. The chain joins TRBV4-3 to TRBJ1-3; TRBD1 agrees at 7 bases. V lost 2 bases, J lost 3 bases, and 1 base stayed unmatched. Germline V lookup: CDR1 LGHNA, CDR2 YSLEER. CDR3 length: 14 amino acids.

This clone was seen only once. The gene calls are TRBV28 and TRBJ2-7, with 7 bases aligning to TRBD2. The CDR3 is 14 amino acids. Trimming removed 7 bases from V and 1 base from J; junction bases left unmatched: 7. Germline values: CDR1 MDHEN, CDR2 SYDVKM. DNA of the CDR3: TGTGCCAGCAACCCTCGGACTAGTTCCTACGAGCAGTACTTC. It encodes CASNPRTSSYEQYF. Variable domain in full (rest from reference TRBV28 and TRBJ2-7): DVKVTQSSRYLVKRTGEKVFLECVQDMDHENMFWYRQDPGLGLRLIYFSYDVKMKEKGDIPEGYSVSREKKERFSLILESASTNQTSMYLCASNPRTSSYEQYFGPGTRLTVT.

The chain has TRBV28 and TRBJ2-3, with TRBD2 matching over 8 bases. V was pared by 2 bases and J by 6 bases, with 4 bases of the junction left unmatched. Germline CDR1 MDHEN, CDR2 SYDVKM. The CDR3 extends over 14 amino acids. Written as DNA, the CDR3 is TGTGCCAGCAGTTTAGGGCCGGGAGGGGATACGCAGTATTTT. This codes for CASSLGPGGDTQYF.